This passage covers 19 T cell receptor beta chains from one sample sequenced in a study of blood T cells in healthy people across ages (dated by TCRdb to the mid-2010s). Libraries came from 5' RACE. Sequencing used an Illumina HiSeq 2500. The second PCR ran for about 7 to 11 cycles and used a J-beta primer mix along with a sample-barcoded 5' primer. TCRdb reworked the public reads: Q25 trimming with fastp, MiXCR clone assembly, productive beta chains retained. Rows with one shared CDR3 protein collapse into an entry with the most common genes and DNA. Counted in this sample were about 1.8 million distinct CDR3 sequences; 49% of them appeared once. 2.1% of the sample is in the top ten clones. The sample consisted of blood. The receptors here all came from a woman in her forties in good health.

The chain has TRBV20-1 and TRBJ1-5, with D uncertain. The CDR3 covers 15 residues. The germline CDR1 and CDR2 sequences are DFQATT and SNEGSKA (reference sequence). V was cut by 3 bases and J by 0 bases, with 12 bases left in between. CDR3 in amino acids: CSASGRVYSNQPQHF. Written as DNA, the CDR3 is TGCAGTGCTAGTGGGCGGGTGTATAGCAATCAGCCCCAGCATTTT.

This clonotype was detected once. The chain couples TRBV24-1 to TRBJ2-3; 7 bases agree with TRBD1. There are 15 residues in the CDR3. Trimming removed 3 bases from V and 2 bases from J; junction bases left unmatched: 4. Germline-derived CDR1 and CDR2 are KGHDR and SFDVKD. This CDR3 reads CATSDRGTATDTQYF. Here the CDR3 DNA reads TGTGCCACCAGTGATAGAGGGACAGCCACAGATACGCAGTATTTT.

The rearrangement uses TRBV28 and TRBJ2-7, with 7 bases fitting TRBD1. Germline V gives CDR1 MDHEN, CDR2 SYDVKM. V shed 5 bases, J shed 2 bases, and the junction held 9 bases outside the gene matches. The CDR3 runs 15 residues. The CDR3 sequence: CASSRQGFRAYEQYF. CDR3 DNA: TGTGCCAGCAGTCGACAGGGCTTTAGGGCCTACGAGCAGTACTTC.

V gene TRBV7-8 combines with J gene TRBJ2-1; no firm D call. The CDR3 consists of 13 residues. V shed 4 bases and J shed 7 bases, with 11 bases lying between them. The germline gives CDR1 SGHVS, CDR2 FQNEAQ. The CDR3 DNA follows: TGTGCCAGCAGCTCAGTAGTGGGTAATGAGCAGTTCTTC. Protein: CASSSVVGNEQFF. Filled out from reference TRBV7-8 and TRBJ2-1, the complete variable domain reads GAGVSQSPRYKVAKRGQDVALRCDPISGHVSLFWYQQALGQGPEFLTYFQNEAQLDKSGLPSDRFFAERPEGSVSTLKIQRTQQEDSAVYLCASSSVVGNEQFFGPGTRLTVL.

The rearrangement links TRBV9 to TRBJ1-1, with 7 bases fitting TRBD1. With 4 bases clipped from V and 7 bases from J, the junction kept 4 bases outside the gene matches. The CDR3 is 12 residues long. CDR1 SGDLS and CDR2 YYNGEE come from the germline V gene. This CDR3 reads CASSRGQDEAFF. The CDR3 nucleotides read TGTGCCAGCAGCCGAGGACAGGATGAAGCTTTCTTT. The variable domain in full, completed from reference TRBV9 and TRBJ1-1, reads DSGVTQTPKHLITATGQRVTLRCSPRSGDLSVYWYQQSLDQGLQFLIQYYNGEERAKGNILERFSAQQFPDLHSELNLSSLELGDSALYFCASSRGQDEAFFGQGTRLTVV.

V gene TRBV28 combines with J gene TRBJ2-7, with D tentatively TRBD1 (6 bases). The DNA matches TRBJ2-5 better at its end, which makes the J call doubtful. The CDR3 is 13 residues long. Germline V gene sequence: CDR1 MDHEN, CDR2 SYDVKM. The DNA of the CDR3 is TGTGCCAGCAGTTTAACAGGGTCATGGACCCAGTACTTC. It is translated as CASSLTGSWTQYF.

The chain links TRBV24-1 to TRBJ2-7; 9 bases agree with TRBD1. Germline CDR1 is KGHDR and CDR2 is SFDVKD. The V segment lost 11 bases and the J segment 2 bases; nucleotides outside the gene matches: 6. This CDR3 is 13 amino acids long. The CDR3 bases are TGTGCCATACAGGGACAGGGAACCTACGAGCAGTACTTC. Translation gives CAIQGQGTYEQYF.

There are a few counts of this clonotype. The genes are TRBV21-1 and TRBJ2-7. TRBV21-1 is a listed pseudogene. This CDR3 is built from 11 residues. CDR3 sequence (DNA): TGTCACGGGGTAGTGCCCTACGAGCAGTACTTC. Translation gives CHGVVPYEQYF.

V gene TRBV4-2 combines with J gene TRBJ2-5; 8 nucleotides align to TRBD2. The germline V gene has CDR1 LGHNA and CDR2 YNFKEQ. This CDR3 has 15 residues. Germline trimming cut 0 bases from V and 5 bases from J; bases unmatched to any gene: 5. The CDR3 nucleotides read TGTGCCAGCAGCCAAGATCGACTAGCGCCGGAGACCCAGTACTTC. Residues: CASSQDRLAPETQYF.

This clonotype was observed a handful of times. This chain connects TRBV12-3 or TRBV12-4 to TRBJ1-2; D remains unclear. The CDR3 has 13 residues. Trimming removed 1 base from V and 4 bases from J, with 7 bases in between. Here the CDR3 DNA reads TGTGCCAGCAGTTTAGACATAAGCTATGGCTACACCTTC. It is translated as CASSLDISYGYTF.

As DNA, the CDR3 is TGCGCCAGCAGCCAAGATAGAAGTGCGGGAGGCTACACCTTC. This translates into CASSQDRSAGGYTF. The chain is built from TRBV4-3 and TRBJ1-2; D is uncertain. This CDR3 contains 14 residues. The V end lost 0 bases, the J end lost 8 bases, and 13 bases lay between the germline ends. CDR1 LGHNA and CDR2 YSLEER come from the germline V gene.

This clonotype has more than one count but fewer than ten. V usage is TRBV29-1 and J usage is TRBJ2-3; 16 nucleotides align to TRBD2. V shed 7 bases and J 0 bases; nucleotides not matched to a gene: 4. This CDR3 is built from 16 residues. Germline values: CDR1 SQVTM, CDR2 ANQGSEA. The CDR3 loop is CSGGTSGGASTDTQYF. The CDR3 DNA follows: TGCAGCGGCGGGACTAGCGGGGGGGCTAGCACAGATACGCAGTATTTT.

This clonotype showed up just a few times. The chain carries TRBV5-6 and TRBJ2-7; 9 bases are a match to TRBD1. The CDR3 is made up of 18 amino acids. CDR1 and CDR2 (germline): SGHDT, YYEEEE. With V trimmed by 0 bases and J by 1 base, 11 bases remained unmatched. DNA of the CDR3: TGTGCCAGCAGCTTGGCACGGGACAGGGCCTTCTTTTCCTACGAGCAGTACTTC. Translated: CASSLARDRAFFSYEQYF.

The genes are TRBV20-1 and TRBJ1-1; tentative D call: TRBD1 (5 bases). The V end lost 7 bases, the J end lost 6 bases, and 21 bases lay between the germline ends. Looked up from germline, CDR1 is DFQATT and CDR2 is SNEGSKA (reference sequence). The CDR3 spans 14 residues. The CDR3 loop is CSERAGDVGPEAFF. CDR3 in DNA: TGCAGTGAGCGGGCGGGGGATGTGGGACCTGAAGCTTTCTTT.

This sequence joins TRBV9 and TRBJ2-2, with 10 nucleotides matching TRBD1. Germline V lookup: CDR1 SGDLS, CDR2 YYNGEE. V trimming: 0 bases; J trimming: 1 base; junction bases outside the gene matches: 3. This CDR3 contains 17 residues. Here the CDR3 DNA reads TGTGCCAGCAGCGTAGGACAGGGGGCCCTGAACACCGGGGAGCTGTTTTTT. Amino acids: CASSVGQGALNTGELFF.

This clonotype was found a few times. The V gene is TRBV9, the J gene TRBJ2-6; weak D call: TRBD2 (5 bases). Germline CDR1 reads SGDLS; CDR2 reads YYNGEE. Trimming removed 3 bases at V and 0 bases at J, with 13 bases between. This CDR3 is built from 17 residues. In DNA form, the CDR3 reads TGTGCCAGCAGCGCGGCGGGCCGTTTCTCTGGGGCCAACGTCCTGACTTTC. This encodes CASSAAGRFSGANVLTF.

The sample holds a few counts of this clonotype. The chain joins TRBV5-1 to TRBJ2-5; D is perhaps TRBD1 (6 bases). Germline V lookup: CDR1 SGHRS, CDR2 YFSETQ. The CDR3 has 15 residues. V was clipped by 0 bases and J by 4 bases, with 13 bases between them. As DNA, the CDR3 is TGCGCCAGCAGCTTGGAAGTTGGGACATCAGAGACCCAGTACTTC. This codes for CASSLEVGTSETQYF.

V is TRBV6-5 and J is TRBJ2-1, with TRBD1 matching over 12 bases. The germline gives CDR1 MNHEY, CDR2 SVGAGI. This CDR3 is built from 15 residues. Trimming cost V 4 bases and J 8 bases; bases outside gene matches: 6. CDR3 sequence: CASSWDRGLNYEQFF. CDR3 in DNA: TGTGCCAGCAGTTGGGACAGGGGGCTGAACTATGAGCAGTTCTTC.

The chain carries TRBV9 and TRBJ1-2; D is undetermined. The germline gives CDR1 SGDLS, CDR2 YYNGEE. The CDR3 has 13 amino acids. V shed 0 bases and J shed 3 bases, with 6 bases lying between them. CDR3 sequence: CASSVAGYYGYTF. CDR3 DNA: TGTGCCAGCAGCGTAGCTGGGTACTATGGCTACACCTTC.